A single sample is the source of the 29 T cell receptor beta chains below, sequenced in a study of cytomegalovirus exposure and HLA in healthy donors. Only in-frame clones appear in the TCRdb table, and some are missing; sequencing was by immunoSEQ multiplex PCR. The sample records about 160,000 clones, nearly 90% being singletons. The sequencing input was PBMCs. These receptors all stem from a woman under 30 in good health and CMV-seropositive.

The genes are TRBV28 and TRBJ2-2, with D maybe TRBD1 (6 bases). The CDR3 is 17 amino acids. Germline V lookup: CDR1 MDHEN, CDR2 SYDVKM. V was pared by 5 bases and J by 2 bases, with 18 bases between. The CDR3: CASSRRRAGANTGELFF. Written as DNA, the CDR3 is TGTGCCAGCAGTCGACGTAGGGCAGGGGCCAACACCGGGGAGCTGTTTTTT.

In this sample, this clone turned up once. The J gene is TRBJ1-1, the V gene TRBV7-2; D is ambiguous. Trimming stripped 1 base from V and 1 base from J, with 7 bases between. Per the germline V gene, CDR1 is SGHTA and CDR2 is FQGNSA. CDR3 length: 14 residues. CDR3 sequence: CASSLETWNTEAFF. In DNA form, the CDR3 reads TGTGCCAGCAGCTTAGAGACTTGGAACACTGAAGCTTTCTTT.

The chain combines TRBV5-1 with TRBJ1-5; 7 bases are shared with TRBD1. J was trimmed by 4 bases and V by 2 bases; bases with no gene match: 6. CDR1 and CDR2 (germline): SGHRS, YFSETQ. CDR3 length: 15 residues. The CDR3 protein is CASSLGGQTNQPQHF. As DNA, the CDR3 is TGCGCCAGCAGCTTAGGGGGACAGACAAATCAGCCCCAGCATTTT. Combining the CDR3 with reference TRBV5-1 and TRBJ1-5 gives the whole variable domain KAGVTQTPRYLIKTRGQQVTLSCSPISGHRSVSWYQQTPGQGLQFLFEYFSETQRNKGNFPGRFSGRQFSNSRSEMNVSTLELGDSALYLCASSLGGQTNQPQHFGDGTRLSIL.

This clone showed up just once. The chain joins TRBV7-9 to TRBJ2-3; 7 nucleotides align to TRBD1. The V gene's germline CDR1 is SEHNR and CDR2 FQNEAQ (reference sequence). The CDR3 contains 15 residues. With 1 base clipped from V and 0 bases from J, the junction kept 1 base outside the gene matches. CDR3 region: CASSLGTGSTDTQYF. For the CDR3, the DNA is TGTGCCAGCAGCTTAGGGACAGGAAGCACAGATACGCAGTATTTT.

This clone came up once. The chain combines TRBV4-1 with TRBJ2-3; D perhaps matches TRBD2 (5 bases). CDR1 is MGHRA, CDR2 YSYEKL, per germline. The CDR3 runs to 16 residues. V gave up 0 bases and J gave up 3 bases, with 13 bases separating them. CDR3: CASSQDVGSETDTQYF. As DNA, the CDR3 is TGCGCCAGCAGCCAAGATGTGGGGAGTGAGACAGATACGCAGTATTTT.

V gene TRBV19 combines with J gene TRBJ2-2, with TRBD2 identical over 8 bases. Trimming took 3 bases from V and 3 from J; bases not matched to a gene: 3. The germline V gene encodes CDR1 LNHDA and CDR2 SQIVND (reference sequence). The CDR3 extends over 15 amino acids. CDR3 DNA sequence: TGTGCCAGTAGTATCTTAGCGGGGTACACCGGGGAGCTGTTTTTT. This encodes CASSILAGYTGELFF.

The genes are TRBV12-5 and TRBJ1-2, with D unclear. In germline, CDR1 is LGHNT, CDR2 FRNRAP. Trimming pared 0 bases from V and 1 base from J, leaving 18 bases between. This CDR3 has 18 amino acids. CDR3 DNA: TGTGCTAGTGGTTTGGTAGCTACAGTCGGTAATCATAACTATGGCTACACCTTC. This sequence encodes CASGLVATVGNHNYGYTF.

The V gene is TRBV19, the J gene TRBJ1-5; 9 bases map to TRBD1. The CDR3 has 19 amino acids. Looked up from germline, CDR1 is LNHDA and CDR2 is SQIVND (reference sequence). V dropped 4 bases and J dropped 3; count of bases not matched to a gene: 16. CDR3 nucleotide sequence: TGTGCCAGTAGTACCCTTCCCGGGACAGGGAGCGTGTTCAATCAGCCCCAGCATTTT. Translating gives CASSTLPGTGSVFNQPQHF.

This clone came up once. This chain joins TRBV28 and TRBJ1-2; 9 nucleotides match TRBD1. From germline, CDR1 is MDHEN and CDR2 SYDVKM. J lost 5 bases, V lost 3 bases, and 4 bases had no gene match. CDR3 size: 14 residues. Written as DNA, the CDR3 is TGTGCCAGCAGTTTGAGGACAGGGGCTTATGGCTACACCTTC. The encoded protein is CASSLRTGAYGYTF.

The CDR3 region is CASSQPYRGRSAEAFF. The CDR3 nucleotides are TGCGCCAGCAGCCAACCTTACAGGGGAAGGTCGGCTGAAGCTTTCTTT. V is TRBV4-1 and J is TRBJ1-1; 7 bases align to TRBD1. This CDR3 has 16 residues. Germline V gene lookup returns CDR1 MGHRA and CDR2 YSYEKL. J lost 6 bases, V lost 2 bases, and 12 bases had no gene match.

The rearrangement joins TRBV6-6 to TRBJ2-7, with 11 nucleotides matching TRBD2. The germline V gene has CDR1 MNHNY and CDR2 SVGAGI (reference sequence). V gave up 5 bases and J gave up 0 bases; unmatched junction bases: 6. The CDR3 length is 16 residues. CDR3 nucleotides: TGTGCCAGCAGTCTGGGACTAGCGGATAGCTCCTACGAGCAGTACTTC. The encoded protein is CASSLGLADSSYEQYF.

The chain is built from TRBV30 and TRBJ2-2, with D tentatively TRBD1 (6 bases). CDR1 and CDR2 (germline): GTSNPN, SVGIG (reference sequence). The CDR3 has 15 amino acids. The ends were cut back, 2 bases at V and 1 base at J, with 11 bases in the middle. Written as DNA, the CDR3 is TGTGCCTGGAGTCCCCCGGACAGGAACACCGGGGAGCTGTTTTTT. Protein sequence: CAWSPPDRNTGELFF.

The chain joins TRBV7-3 to TRBJ2-1; 9 bases are a match to TRBD1. The trim removed 5 bases at V and 1 base at J, leaving 3 bases unmatched. In germline, CDR1 is SGHTA, CDR2 FQGTGA. The CDR3 has 15 residues. Here the CDR3 DNA reads TGTGCCAGCAGCCATGGGACAGGGTCCTACAATGAGCAGTTCTTC. It specifies CASSHGTGSYNEQFF.

This rearrangement joins TRBV27 to TRBJ2-7; D gene ambiguous. Germline CDR1 and CDR2: MNHEY and SMNVEV (reference sequence). The CDR3 has 13 amino acids. V dropped 2 bases and J dropped 2 bases, with 7 bases sitting between them. The CDR3 is CASSLLGTYEQYF. The CDR3 coding sequence is TGTGCCAGCAGTTTACTAGGAACCTACGAGCAGTACTTC.

The chain employs TRBV4-1 and TRBJ1-2; D is ambiguous. The CDR3 contains 14 residues. Germline V gives CDR1 MGHRA, CDR2 YSYEKL. V lost 0 bases and J lost 12, with 17 bases in between. This CDR3 reads CASSQDLGFPWNTF. The CDR3, as DNA: TGCGCCAGCAGCCAAGATCTAGGCTTCCCCTGGAACACCTTC.

The CDR3 coding sequence is TGTGCTAGTGGTTTTTTAGCGGGAGTTAACACCGGGGAGCTGTTTTTT. Protein sequence: CASGFLAGVNTGELFF. The chain recombines TRBV12-5 with TRBJ2-2, with 9 bases matching TRBD2. V was clipped by 3 bases and J by 2 bases; unmatched bases: 4. Germline assignment: CDR1 LGHNT and CDR2 FRNRAP. This CDR3 is 16 amino acids long. Full variable domain (missing parts from reference TRBV12-5 and TRBJ2-2): DARVTQTPRHKVTEMGQEVTMRCQPILGHNTVFWYRQTMMQGLELLAYFRNRAPLDDSGMPKDRFSAEMPDATLATLKIQPSEPRDSAVYFCASGFLAGVNTGELFFGEGSRLTVL.

The CDR3 loop reads CASSDSGQGESKVTGELFF. CDR3 bases: TGTGCCAGCAGTGACTCGGGACAGGGGGAATCTAAGGTCACCGGGGAGCTGTTTTTT. The V gene is TRBV6-4, the J gene TRBJ2-2, with 11 nucleotides matching TRBD1. The CDR3 covers 19 residues. Germline CDR1 reads MRHNA; CDR2 reads SNTAGT. V lost 0 bases, J lost 4 bases, and 10 bases stayed unmatched.

The chain uses TRBV15 and TRBJ1-5; D is undetermined. Germline V lookup: CDR1 LNHNV, CDR2 YYDKDF (reference sequence). The V and J ends lost 0 bases and 2 bases respectively, with 14 bases between them. The CDR3 is 17 residues long. The CDR3 sequence: CATSRDRSGSRNQPQHF. CDR3 nucleotides: TGTGCCACCAGCAGAGATCGATCGGGGTCCCGCAATCAGCCCCAGCATTTT. The full variable domain, rest sourced from reference TRBV15 and TRBJ1-5, is DAMVIQNPRYQVTQFGKPVTLSCSQTLNHNVMYWYQQKSSQAPKLLFHYYDKDFNNEADTPDNFQSRRPNTSFCFLDIRSPGLGDTAMYLCATSRDRSGSRNQPQHFGDGTRLSIL.

The CDR3 is CAWAGQGIGEQYF. In nucleotides, the CDR3 is TGTGCCTGGGCGGGACAGGGGATCGGCGAGCAGTACTTC. The chain links TRBV30 to TRBJ2-7, with 10 bases matching TRBD1. The CDR3 is 13 amino acids. Germline V gives CDR1 GTSNPN, CDR2 SVGIG (reference sequence). The junction had 7 bases not matched to a gene; V was cut back by 5 bases and J by 6 bases.

The chain carries TRBV30 and TRBJ2-5; tentatively, D is TRBD1 (5 bases). The CDR3 has 11 residues. V was pared by 8 bases and J by 4 bases, with 11 bases between. CDR1 and CDR2 from the germline V gene are GTSNPN and SVGIG (reference sequence). This CDR3 is CARGQLETQYF. The CDR3 DNA reads TGTGCCAGGGGTCAGTTAGAGACCCAGTACTTC.

The chain links TRBV11-2 to TRBJ2-3; 10 bases map to TRBD1. J lost 3 bases, V lost 3 bases, and 9 bases had no gene match. Germline CDR1 and CDR2: SGHAT and FQNNGV. This CDR3 spans 17 amino acids. CDR3 loop: CASSFPQTGGWTDTQYF. DNA for the CDR3: TGTGCCAGCAGCTTCCCCCAGACAGGGGGCTGGACAGATACGCAGTATTTT. Filled out from reference TRBV11-2 and TRBJ2-3, the complete variable domain reads EAGVAQSPRYKIIEKRQSVAFWCNPISGHATLYWYQQILGQGPKLLIQFQNNGVVDDSQLPKDRFSAERLKGVDSTLKIQPAKLEDSAVYLCASSFPQTGGWTDTQYFGPGTRLTVL.

The gene calls are TRBV27 and TRBJ2-2; D is unclear. With 4 bases removed from V and 4 bases from J, the gap between germline ends came to 4 bases. The germline gives CDR1 MNHEY, CDR2 SMNVEV (reference sequence). This CDR3 contains 12 residues. CDR3 sequence reads: CASSYSTGELFF. DNA of the CDR3: TGTGCCAGCAGTTACAGCACCGGGGAGCTGTTTTTT.

V is TRBV2 and J is TRBJ2-3; 9 nucleotides match TRBD1. Germline CDR1 and CDR2: SNHLY and FYNNEI. V was clipped by 7 bases and J by 5 bases; unmatched bases: 7. CDR3 length: 14 amino acids. CDR3 in amino acids: CASTLTGGKDTQYF. CDR3 DNA: TGTGCCAGCACCTTGACAGGGGGTAAAGATACGCAGTATTTT.

This sequence joins TRBV30 and TRBJ1-1; 10 bases line up with TRBD1. In germline, CDR1 is GTSNPN, CDR2 SVGIG (reference sequence). V lost 4 bases, J lost 6 bases, and 5 bases stayed unmatched. This CDR3 is built from 13 residues. Written as DNA, the CDR3 is TGTGCCTGGACCCTGGACAGGGGGGCTGAAGCTTTCTTT. This gives the protein CAWTLDRGAEAFF. Supplemented by reference TRBV30 and TRBJ1-1, the full variable domain reads SQTIHQWPATLVQPVGSPLSLECTVEGTSNPNLYWYRQAAGRGLQLLFYSVGIGQISSEVPQNLSASRPQDRQFILSSKKLLLSDSGFYLCAWTLDRGAEAFFGQGTRLTVV.

V is TRBV29-1 and J is TRBJ2-2; D is undetermined. The CDR3 is made up of 14 amino acids. Germline CDR1 SQVTM, CDR2 ANQGSEA. Trimming removed 2 bases at V and 1 base at J, with 8 bases between. CDR3 DNA: TGCAGCGTTGAAAGGCGGATGAACACCGGGGAGCTGTTTTTT. Its translation: CSVERRMNTGELFF.

The chain is built from TRBV5-6 and TRBJ1-1; TRBD1 might be the D (6 bases). Germline assignment: CDR1 SGHDT and CDR2 YYEEEE. This CDR3 is built from 12 residues. V shed 3 bases and J shed 8 bases, with 11 bases lying between them. CDR3 region: CASSSGTLEAFF. DNA for the CDR3: TGTGCCAGCAGCTCCGGGACACTAGAAGCTTTCTTT.

The rearrangement uses TRBV30 and TRBJ2-5; TRBD2 might be the D (5 bases). The CDR3 contains 15 residues. Per germline, CDR1 GTSNPN and CDR2 SVGIG (reference sequence). V was pared by 0 bases and J by 5 bases, with 16 bases between. CDR3 in DNA: TGTGCCTGGAGTGTACCTAGGGCGGGCCGGGAGACCCAGTACTTC. This gives the protein CAWSVPRAGRETQYF.

For the CDR3, the DNA is TGTGCCTGGAGTGTAGTAGGAGTCGCCGGGGAGCTGTTTTTT. Translation: CAWSVVGVAGELFF. The chain is built from TRBV30 and TRBJ2-2; D remains ambiguous. Germline V CDR1 and CDR2: GTSNPN, SVGIG (reference sequence). The CDR3 is 14 amino acids. Trimming pared 0 bases from V and 6 bases from J, leaving 11 bases between. The full variable domain, completed using reference TRBV30 and TRBJ2-2, is SQTIHQWPATLVQPVGSPLSLECTVEGTSNPNLYWYRQAAGRGLQLLFYSVGIGQISSEVPQNLSASRPQDRQFILSSKKLLLSDSGFYLCAWSVVGVAGELFFGEGSRLTVL.

The V call is TRBV7-2, the J call TRBJ2-7; possibly TRBD1 for D (5 bases). V gave up 4 bases and J gave up 3 bases, with 10 bases separating them. The CDR3 extends over 13 amino acids. Germline CDR1 SGHTA, CDR2 FQGNSA. The CDR3 here is CASSSDRYYEQYF. CDR3 nucleotides: TGTGCCAGCAGCTCCGACAGATACTACGAGCAGTACTTC. Looking up the rest from reference TRBV7-2 and TRBJ2-7 gives the full variable domain: GAGVSQSPSNKVTEKGKDVELRCDPISGHTALYWYRQSLGQGLEFLIYFQGNSAPDKSGLPSDRFSAERTGGSVSTLTIQRTQQEDSAVYLCASSSDRYYEQYFGPGTRLTVT.